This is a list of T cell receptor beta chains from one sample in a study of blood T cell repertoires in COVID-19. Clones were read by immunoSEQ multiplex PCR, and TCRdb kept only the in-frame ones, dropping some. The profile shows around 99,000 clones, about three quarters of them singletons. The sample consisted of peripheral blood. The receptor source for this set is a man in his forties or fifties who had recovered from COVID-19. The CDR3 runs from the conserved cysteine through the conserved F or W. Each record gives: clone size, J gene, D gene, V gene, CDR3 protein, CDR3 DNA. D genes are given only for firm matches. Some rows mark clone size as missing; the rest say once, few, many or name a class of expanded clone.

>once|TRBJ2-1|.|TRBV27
CASNRENSYNEQFF
TGTGCCAGCAACAGGGAGAACTCCTACAATGAGCAGTTCTTC
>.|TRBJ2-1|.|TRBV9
CASSQTVPGVGEQFF
TGTGCCAGCAGCCAGACAGTGCCAGGTGTCGGCGAGCAGTTCTTC
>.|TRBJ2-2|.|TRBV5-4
CASSLGSRAGELFF
TGTGCCAGCAGCTTGGGGTCACGGGCCGGGGAGCTGTTTTTT
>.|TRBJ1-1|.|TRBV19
CASTQKDRMNTEAFF
TGTGCCAGTACTCAAAAGGACAGAATGAACACTGAAGCTTTCTTT
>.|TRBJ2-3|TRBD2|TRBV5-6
CASSLRLAGTDTQYF
TGTGCCAGCAGCCTCAGACTAGCGGGCACAGATACGCAGTATTTT
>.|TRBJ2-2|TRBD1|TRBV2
CASRATGGSTGELFF
TGTGCCAGCAGAGCTACAGGGGGGAGCACCGGGGAGCTGTTTTTT
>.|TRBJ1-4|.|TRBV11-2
CASSQQGKSNEKLFF
TGTGCCAGCAGCCAACAGGGAAAATCTAATGAAAAACTGTTTTTT
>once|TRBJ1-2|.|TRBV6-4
CASRNPPIGQSRGYTF
TGTGCCAGCAGGAACCCTCCTATAGGACAGAGCAGGGGCTACACCTTC
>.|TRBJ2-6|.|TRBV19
CATTFRVLGPGANVLTF
TGTGCCACTACGTTCCGGGTATTAGGCCCTGGGGCCAACGTCCTGACTTTC
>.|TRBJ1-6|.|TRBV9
CASSPRGGTSPLHF
TGTGCCAGCAGCCCCAGGGGAGGGACTTCACCCCTCCACTTT
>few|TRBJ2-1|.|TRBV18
CASSPTGNEQFF
TGTGCCAGCTCACCAACTGGCAATGAGCAGTTCTTC
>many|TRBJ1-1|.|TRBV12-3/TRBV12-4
CASSLRVDTEAFF
TGTGCCAGCAGCCTCAGGGTGGACACTGAAGCTTTCTTT
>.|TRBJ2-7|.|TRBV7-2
CASSLATGPYEQYF
TGTGCCAGCAGCTTGGCTACAGGGCCCTACGAGCAGTACTTC
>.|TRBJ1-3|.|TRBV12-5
CASINHWGSKSSGNTIYF
TGTGCTAGTATTAATCATTGGGGCTCCAAGAGCTCTGGAAACACCATATATTTT
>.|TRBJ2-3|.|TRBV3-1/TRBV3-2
CASSKDGGLSDTQYF
TGTGCCAGCAGCAAGGACGGGGGACTTTCGGATACGCAGTATTTT
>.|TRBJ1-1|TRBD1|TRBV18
CASSPAGTGSNTEAFF
TGTGCCAGCTCACCAGCCGGGACAGGGTCGAACACTGAAGCTTTCTTT
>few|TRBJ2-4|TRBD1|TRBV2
CASSEDGDRPGVF
TGTGCCAGCAGTGAAGACGGGGACAGGCCTGGTGTCTTC